A selection of T cell receptor beta chains follows, all from one sample in a study of blood T cells in healthy people across ages. From the 5' RACE reads, TCRdb called clonotypes with MiXCR, one entry per CDR3 protein. The sample carries over 600,000 distinct CDR3 sequences, approximately 53% recorded once. Sequencing was performed on blood. The receptors stem from a man aged 40-50 years in good health. CDR3s include the opening cysteine and the closing phenylalanine or tryptophan. The D gene is left open where the match is weak. Expanded clones are given a class, and other clones once, few, many or no size at all.

clone_size j_call v_call d_call cdr3_length cdr3_aa cdr3_nt
NA TRBJ2-5 TRBV7-2 NA 14 CASAVWSTQETQYF TGTGCCAGCGCTGTTTGGAGTACTCAAGAGACCCAGTACTTC
NA TRBJ1-6 TRBV10-3 NA 13 CAISEWVDSPLHF TGTGCCATCAGTGAGTGGGTGGATTCACCCCTCCACTTT
NA TRBJ2-7 TRBV12-3/TRBV12-4 NA 11 CASGLDYEQYF TGTGCCAGCGGTTTGGACTACGAGCAGTACTTC
NA TRBJ1-6 TRBV11-2 TRBD1 17 CASSSEGTGRDNSPLHF TGTGCCAGCAGCTCGGAGGGGACAGGTCGAGATAATTCACCCCTCCACTTT
NA TRBJ2-7 TRBV7-8 TRBD2 16 CASSLFSLAGAYEQYF TGTGCCAGCAGCTTATTTTCACTAGCGGGAGCCTACGAGCAGTACTTC
NA TRBJ2-3 TRBV20-1 NA 14 CSATAPDNTDTQYF TGCAGTGCTACCGCTCCGGACAACACAGATACGCAGTATTTT
few TRBJ2-5 TRBV5-5 TRBD1 15 CASSWMTGLEETQYF TGTGCCAGCAGCTGGATGACAGGGTTGGAAGAGACCCAGTACTTC
few TRBJ2-3 TRBV29-1 TRBD2 16 CSTEAGLAGQTDTQYF TGCAGCACAGAGGCCGGACTAGCGGGGCAAACAGATACGCAGTATTTT
NA TRBJ2-7 TRBV3-1 NA 15 CASSQRGRRAYEQYF TGTGCCAGCAGCCAGAGAGGGAGGAGAGCCTACGAGCAGTACTTC
NA TRBJ1-5 TRBV12-3/TRBV12-4 TRBD1 16 CASREGTGGRNQPQHF TGTGCCAGCAGAGAAGGGACAGGGGGTCGCAATCAGCCCCAGCATTTT
NA TRBJ2-1 TRBV7-9 NA 16 CASSLRTGSVSNEQFF TGTGCCAGCAGCTTACGTACAGGGAGCGTTTCGAATGAGCAGTTCTTC
few TRBJ1-5 TRBV28 NA 14 CASSLSGRSVPQHF TGTGCCAGCAGTTTATCGGGTAGGAGTGTGCCCCAGCATTTT
few TRBJ1-5 TRBV7-2 NA 15 CASSSAGGSNQPQHF TGTGCCAGCAGCTCGGCTGGCGGGAGCAATCAGCCCCAGCATTTT
NA TRBJ2-4 TRBV24-1 TRBD1 15 CATSGGTGVSREQYF TGTGCCACCAGTGGTGGGACAGGGGTGTCGAGGGAGCAGTACTTC
NA TRBJ2-7 TRBV27 TRBD1 14 CASSFHTGGYEQYF TGTGCCAGCAGTTTTCATACAGGGGGATACGAGCAGTACTTC
NA TRBJ2-5 TRBV4-2 TRBD2 17 CASSQRRTSGGGETQYF TGTGCCAGCAGCCAAAGAAGGACTAGCGGGGGAGGAGAGACCCAGTACTTC
few TRBJ2-5 TRBV15 NA 14 CATSRRVVRETQYF TGTGCCACCAGCCGACGGGTGGTACGGGAGACCCAGTACTTC
NA TRBJ2-5 TRBV7-9 NA 13 CASSSEMKGEQYF TGTGCCAGCAGCTCAGAAATGAAGGGTGAGCAGTACTTC